These 3 T cell receptor beta chains originate from one sample sequenced in a study of sequential checkpoint blockade in melanoma. The method was immunoSEQ multiplex PCR; TCRdb's version includes in-frame clones alone and lacks a portion of them. The table has tens of thousands of clones, roughly nine tenths seen once; the top ten hold approximately 14%. Stated treatment: randomized to nivolumab then ipilimumab (arm A) or the reverse (arm B). Specimen: CD8+ T cells sorted from blood (inferred from file names), collected from a patient given nivolumab and ipilimumab in sequence. These receptors came from a human donor with melanoma.

The J gene is TRBJ2-2, the V gene TRBV15, with D perhaps matching TRBD1 (6 bases). The germline V and J ends were trimmed by 3 bases and 5 bases, with 10 bases remaining between them. The CDR3 covers 14 residues. Germline CDR1 is LNHNV and CDR2 is YYDKDF (reference sequence). The CDR3 sequence: CATSSKGETGELFF. The CDR3 bases are TGTGCCACCAGCAGCAAGGGGGAGACCGGGGAGCTGTTTTTT. The full variable domain, completed using reference TRBV15 and TRBJ2-2, is DAMVIQNPRYQVTQFGKPVTLSCSQTLNHNVMYWYQQKSSQAPKLLFHYYDKDFNNEADTPDNFQSRRPNTSFCFLDIRSPGLGDTAMYLCATSSKGETGELFFGEGSRLTVL.

The chain recombines TRBV19 with TRBJ2-7; TRBD2 agrees at 7 bases. CDR3 size: 15 residues. Germline CDR1 is LNHDA and CDR2 is SQIVND (reference sequence). With V trimmed by 1 base and J by 5 bases, 8 bases remained unmatched. CDR3 loop: CASSIVGGGPHEQYF. The CDR3, as DNA: TGTGCCAGTAGTATAGTCGGGGGAGGGCCCCACGAGCAGTACTTC.

This rearrangement joins TRBV7-8 to TRBJ2-1; TRBD2 aligns across 7 bases. Germline values: CDR1 SGHVS, CDR2 FQNEAQ. The V gene end was trimmed by 6 bases and the J gene end by 8 bases; junction bases not matched to a gene: 10. This CDR3 is built from 14 residues. The CDR3 DNA reads TGTGCCAGCAGAGCTCGGCGGGAGCTCTATGAGCAGTTCTTC. Protein product: CASRARRELYEQFF.